The present TCR beta chain was sequenced within a study of regulatory T cells in long-lasting Graves disease. Libraries of TCR beta came from iRepertoire HTBI primers plus Arm-PCR of CDR3 regions. Each CDR3 protein gets one entry after TCRdb re-called the multiplex PCR reads with MiXCR. This repertoire shows some 370,000 distinct CDR3 sequences, 12% found once; its top ten account for under 20%. Time point indicated: newly diagnosed GD, antithyroid drugs for less than 3 months. With RNA extracted from PBMCs as input, the TCR library was made. An endocrinology department in Xi'an, China, recruited the patients. The same data also went into a second study, on T cells in Graves' hyperthyroidism and ophthalmopathy. That source reports: Absence of ophthalmopathy progression within 18 months defined stable Graves' hyperthyroidism. In the blood, most expanded thyroid clonotypes above 0.001 appeared as well.

The clonotype was recovered from a woman aged 18-30 years with Graves disease. The source material was peripheral blood mononuclear cells (PBMCs), sampled at new diagnosis, from a patient treated with antithyroid drugs.

The CDR3 sequence: CASSTLGYEQYF. The CDR3 bases are TGTGCCAGCAGCACCCTAGGCTACGAGCAGTACTTC. V gene TRBV7-6 combines with J gene TRBJ2-7; D unresolved. The CDR3 consists of 12 residues. With 5 bases removed from V and 3 bases from J, the gap between germline ends came to 8 bases. Germline CDR1 is SGHVS and CDR2 is FNYEAQ.